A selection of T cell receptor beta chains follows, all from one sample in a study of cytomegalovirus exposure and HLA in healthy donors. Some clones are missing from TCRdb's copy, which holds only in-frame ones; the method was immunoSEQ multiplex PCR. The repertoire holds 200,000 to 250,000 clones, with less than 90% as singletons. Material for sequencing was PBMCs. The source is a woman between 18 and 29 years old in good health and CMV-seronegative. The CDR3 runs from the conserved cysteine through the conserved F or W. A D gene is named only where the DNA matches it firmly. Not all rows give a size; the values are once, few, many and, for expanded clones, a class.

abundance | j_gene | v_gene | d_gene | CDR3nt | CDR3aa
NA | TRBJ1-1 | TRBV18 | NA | TGTGCCAGCTCACCAAACACCCGGGGGCCTGAAGCTTTCTTT | CASSPNTRGPEAFF
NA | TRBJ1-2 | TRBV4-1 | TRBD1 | TGCGCCAGCAGCCAAGAGGCCGGGACAGGGGGCCGGGTCTATGGCTACACCTTC | CASSQEAGTGGRVYGYTF
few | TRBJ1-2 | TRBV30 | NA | TGTGCCTGGAACGACAGCCCCTATGGCTACACCTTC | CAWNDSPYGYTF
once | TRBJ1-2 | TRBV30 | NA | TGTGCCTGGAGTAGCGAGACAGATAACTATGGCTACACCTTC | CAWSSETDNYGYTF
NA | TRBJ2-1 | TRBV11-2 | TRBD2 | TGTGCCAGCAGCCCCCCGTCGATTAAGCGGGGGCCTCGCGGGGAGCAGTTCTTC | CASSPPSIKRGPRGEQFF
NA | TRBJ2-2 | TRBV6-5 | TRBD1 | TGTGCCAGCAGTTTAGACAGGGTGCGCGGGGAGCTGTTTTTT | CASSLDRVRGELFF
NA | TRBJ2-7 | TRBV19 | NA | TGTGCCAGTAGTATTACAATATCCTACGAGCAGTACTTC | CASSITISYEQYF
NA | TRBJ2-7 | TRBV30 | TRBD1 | TGTGCCTGGGACAGGGGGCCCTACGAGCAGTACTTC | CAWDRGPYEQYF
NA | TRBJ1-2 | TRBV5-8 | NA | TGTGCCAGCAGCCGCCAATTGAACTATGGCTACACCTTC | CASSRQLNYGYTF
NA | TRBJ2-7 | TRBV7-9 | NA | TGTGCCAGCAGCCGAGACAGGTACGAGCAGTACTTC | CASSRDRYEQYF
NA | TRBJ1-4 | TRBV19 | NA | TGTGCCAGTAGTATAGGAGCAACTAATGAAAAACTGTTTTTT | CASSIGATNEKLFF
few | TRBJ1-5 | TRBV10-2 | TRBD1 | TGCGCCAGCACGGACAGGGTAACACAGCCCCAGCATTTT | CASTDRVTQPQHF
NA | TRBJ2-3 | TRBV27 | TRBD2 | TGTGCCAGCAGTTTCCGAGGTCCCGGACTAGCGGGGGGCCGGCACACAGATACGCAGTATTTT | CASSFRGPGLAGGRHTDTQYF
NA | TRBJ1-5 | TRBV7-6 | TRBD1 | TGTGCCAGCAGCCCGGGGGGCAGGGGGAGCAATCAGCCCCAGCATTTT | CASSPGGRGSNQPQHF
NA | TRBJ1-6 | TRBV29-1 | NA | TGCAGCGTCTCCGACCATGGAAATTCACCCCTCCACTTT | CSVSDHGNSPLHF
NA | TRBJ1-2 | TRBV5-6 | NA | TGTGCCAGCACCACAGGGAGGTGGTATGGCTACACCTTC | CASTTGRWYGYTF
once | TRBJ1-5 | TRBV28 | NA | TGTGCCAGCAGTTCCGGGGGTTGGGGTCAGCCCCAGCATTTT | CASSSGGWGQPQHF
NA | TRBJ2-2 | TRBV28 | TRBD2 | TGTGCCGTCCCGGGAGGGTTGGCCGGGGAGCTGTTTTTT | CAVPGGLAGELFF
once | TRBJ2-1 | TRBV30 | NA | TGTGCCTGGAGTGTAATCGCGAATGAGCAGTTCTTC | CAWSVIANEQFF
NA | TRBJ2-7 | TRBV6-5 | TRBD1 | TGTGCCAGCAGTCGGGACAGAACCTACGAGCAGTACTTC | CASSRDRTYEQYF
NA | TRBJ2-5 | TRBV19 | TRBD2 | TGTGCCAGTAGTACCTTCGACCCGGGACTAAAAGAGACCCAGTACTTC | CASSTFDPGLKETQYF
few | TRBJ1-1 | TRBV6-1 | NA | TGTGCCAGCAGTGAATTTCGAAGCGGCCCTCTCGAAGCTTTCTTT | CASSEFRSGPLEAFF
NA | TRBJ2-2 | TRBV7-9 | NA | TGTGCCAGCAGCTCCCTTCTAGCAACCGGGGAGCTGTTTTTT | CASSSLLATGELFF
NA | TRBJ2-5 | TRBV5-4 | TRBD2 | TGTGCCAGCAGCAGGGCGGGGGAAGAGACCCAGTACTTC | CASSRAGEETQYF
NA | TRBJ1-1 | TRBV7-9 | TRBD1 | TGTGCCAGCAGCTTGACAGGGGCGGGCACTGAAGCTTTCTTT | CASSLTGAGTEAFF
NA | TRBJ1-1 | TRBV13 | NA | TGTGCCAGCAGCTTACCCGGGCAGGGGATTGAAGCTTTCTTT | CASSLPGQGIEAFF
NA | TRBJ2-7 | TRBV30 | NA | TGTGCCTGGAGCCCAAACTCCATCGGCTACGAGCAGTACTTC | CAWSPNSIGYEQYF
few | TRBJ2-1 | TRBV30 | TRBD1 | TGTGCCTGGGACAGGGGGAGGAATGAGCAGTTCTTC | CAWDRGRNEQFF
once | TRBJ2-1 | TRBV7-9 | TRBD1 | TGTGCCAGCAGCCTCTCGGACAGGGCCATGTACAATGAGCAGTTCTTC | CASSLSDRAMYNEQFF
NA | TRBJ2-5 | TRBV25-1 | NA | TGTGCCAGCACTCCAATTACAGGGCGAGAGACCCAGTACTTC | CASTPITGRETQYF
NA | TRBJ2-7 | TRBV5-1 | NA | TGCGCCAGCAGCTTTGGGGCTAGCTACGAGCAGTACTTC | CASSFGASYEQYF
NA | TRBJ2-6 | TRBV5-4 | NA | TGTGCCAGCAGCTTGGACGCTGGGGCCAACGTCCTGACTTTC | CASSLDAGANVLTF
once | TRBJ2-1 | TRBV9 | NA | TGTGCCAGCAGCGTAGCGGTCGGGCCGAGCTCCTACAATGAGCAGTTCTTC | CASSVAVGPSSYNEQFF
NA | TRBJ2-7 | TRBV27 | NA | TGTGCCAGCGGGGGACGGTCCTACGAGCAGTACTTC | CASGGRSYEQYF
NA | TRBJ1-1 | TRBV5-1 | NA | TGCGCCAGCAGCTTGGAGATGAACACTGAAGCTTTCTTT | CASSLEMNTEAFF
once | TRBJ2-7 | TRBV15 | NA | TGTGCCACCAGCAGATCGGGACGGGGCTACGAGCAGTACTTC | CATSRSGRGYEQYF
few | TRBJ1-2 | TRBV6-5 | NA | TGTGCCAGCAGTTTGAACCCTCGAGGAGGCTACACCTTC | CASSLNPRGGYTF
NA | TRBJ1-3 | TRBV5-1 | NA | TGCGCCAGCAGCTCACAGGGTTCGGGTGGAAACACCATATATTTT | CASSSQGSGGNTIYF
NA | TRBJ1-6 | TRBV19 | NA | TGTGCCAGTGGAGGGTGGGACCGAAATTCACCCCTCCACTTT | CASGGWDRNSPLHF
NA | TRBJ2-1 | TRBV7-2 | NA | TGTGCCAGCAACGGACAGTCCTACAATGAGCAGTTCTTC | CASNGQSYNEQFF
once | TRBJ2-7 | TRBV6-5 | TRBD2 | TGTGCCAGCAGCATCTCCTCTAGCGGCTACGAGCAGTACTTC | CASSISSSGYEQYF
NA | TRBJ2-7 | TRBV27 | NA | TGTGCCAGCAGGAGAGACAGGGACTACTACGAGCAGTACTTC | CASRRDRDYYEQYF
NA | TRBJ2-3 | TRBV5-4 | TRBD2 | TGTGCCAGCAGCTTGGTAGGGACTAGCGCCCGGTCGCAGTATTTT | CASSLVGTSARSQYF
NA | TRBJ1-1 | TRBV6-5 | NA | TGTGCCAGCAGCCCTACAGGGTTTAGGACTGAAGCTTTCTTT | CASSPTGFRTEAFF
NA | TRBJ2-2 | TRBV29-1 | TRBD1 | TGCAGCGTTCGGACAGGGATGGGCGGGGAGCTGTTTTTT | CSVRTGMGGELFF
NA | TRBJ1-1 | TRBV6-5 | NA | TGTGCCAGCAGTTCTGATCCGACTGAAGCTTTCTTT | CASSSDPTEAFF
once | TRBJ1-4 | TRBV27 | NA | TGTGCCAGCAGTTCGCCTGGGGCGAACTCGGTGGGAAAACTGTTTTTT | CASSSPGANSVGKLFF
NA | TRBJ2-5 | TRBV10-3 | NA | TGTGCCATCAGTGAAGGACGAGAAGAGACCCAGTACTTC | CAISEGREETQYF
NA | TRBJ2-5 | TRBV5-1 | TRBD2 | TGCGCCAGCAGTGCGAACGGGGGGACCCAAGAGACCCAGTACTTC | CASSANGGTQETQYF
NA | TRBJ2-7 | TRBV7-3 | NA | TGTGCCAGCAGCTTTGCGGGACTCACCTACGAGCAGTACTTC | CASSFAGLTYEQYF
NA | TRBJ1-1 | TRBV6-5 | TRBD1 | TGTGCCAGCAGGCAACACAGGGGGAACACTGAAGCTTTCTTT | CASRQHRGNTEAFF
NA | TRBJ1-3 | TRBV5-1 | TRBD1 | TGCGCCAGCAGCTTGGGGGACAGCGGGGGAAACACCATATATTTT | CASSLGDSGGNTIYF